The rows below give T cell receptor beta chains drawn from one sample of a study of blood T cell repertoires in COVID-19. The data were produced by immunoSEQ multiplex PCR, yet TCRdb's version contains in-frame clones alone and is incomplete. Of 150,000 to 200,000 clones in the sample, 89% were seen once. Sample: PBMCs or T cells enriched from blood (not recorded which). The receptors derive from a woman between 18 and 30 years old who had recovered from COVID-19. Each CDR3 is given with its conserved first and last residue. The D gene is left open where the match is weak. Expanded clones get a size class; other rows say once, few or many, or leave the size out.

V gene: TRBV19
J gene: TRBJ1-2
D gene: NA
clone size: NA
CDR3 DNA: TGTGCCAGTATCCGCCCAGGGCCCCCTGATGGCTACACCTTC
CDR3 protein: CASIRPGPPDGYTF

V gene: TRBV7-2
J gene: TRBJ2-2
D gene: TRBD2
clone size: NA
CDR3 DNA: TGTGCCAGCAGCTTAGTTTGGGGACTAGCGGGAGGTTCCACCGGGGAGCTGTTTTTT
CDR3 protein: CASSLVWGLAGGSTGELFF

V gene: TRBV27
J gene: TRBJ2-2
D gene: NA
clone size: few
CDR3 DNA: TGTGCCAGCAGTTCGAAAGGACCATCGAGGGGGGGCCTGAACACCGGGGAGCTGTTTTTT
CDR3 protein: CASSSKGPSRGGLNTGELFF

V gene: TRBV7-9
J gene: TRBJ2-7
D gene: NA
clone size: once
CDR3 DNA: TGTGCCAGCAGCTCTTACTACGAGCAGTACTTC
CDR3 protein: CASSSYYEQYF

V gene: TRBV7-8
J gene: TRBJ2-2
D gene: NA
clone size: NA
CDR3 DNA: TGTGCCAGCAGCTACTCTCCCGGGGAGCTGTTTTTT
CDR3 protein: CASSYSPGELFF

V gene: TRBV7-9
J gene: TRBJ2-7
D gene: TRBD1
clone size: NA
CDR3 DNA: TGTGCCAGCAGCCGGACAGGCTACGAGCAGTACTTC
CDR3 protein: CASSRTGYEQYF

V gene: TRBV28
J gene: TRBJ2-2
D gene: NA
clone size: NA
CDR3 DNA: TGTGCCAGCAGTTTTGTCCAGGGTGGTCCCGGGGAGCTGTTTTTT
CDR3 protein: CASSFVQGGPGELFF

V gene: TRBV24-1
J gene: TRBJ2-1
D gene: TRBD1
clone size: NA
CDR3 DNA: TGTGCCACCAGTGATACCAGGGGGCTCAATGAGCAGTTCTTC
CDR3 protein: CATSDTRGLNEQFF

V gene: TRBV28
J gene: TRBJ1-5
D gene: TRBD1
clone size: NA
CDR3 DNA: TGTGCCAGCAGTTTGGACAGGGGACAGCCCCAGCATTTT
CDR3 protein: CASSLDRGQPQHF

V gene: TRBV11-3
J gene: TRBJ1-2
D gene: NA
clone size: NA
CDR3 DNA: TGTGCCAGCAGCATGGGGCGGGAGCGATTCACCTTC
CDR3 protein: CASSMGRERFTF

V gene: TRBV27
J gene: TRBJ1-5
D gene: NA
clone size: NA
CDR3 DNA: TGTGCCAGCAGTTCACAGGGCCGTCAGCCCCAGCATTTT
CDR3 protein: CASSSQGRQPQHF

V gene: TRBV5-4
J gene: TRBJ2-1
D gene: NA
clone size: NA
CDR3 DNA: TGTGCCACCAGGAAAGATAGTATCTCCTACAATGAGCAGTTCTTC
CDR3 protein: CATRKDSISYNEQFF

V gene: TRBV6-4
J gene: TRBJ1-6
D gene: NA
clone size: NA
CDR3 DNA: TGTGCCAGCAGCCCCCAGGGTGGGAATTCACCCCTCCACTTT
CDR3 protein: CASSPQGGNSPLHF

V gene: TRBV12-3/TRBV12-4
J gene: TRBJ1-1
D gene: NA
clone size: NA
CDR3 DNA: TGTGCCAGCAGTTTCCCGGGTGGGAGAGCTTTCTTT
CDR3 protein: CASSFPGGRAFF

V gene: TRBV6-5
J gene: TRBJ2-7
D gene: NA
clone size: once
CDR3 DNA: TGTGCCAGCAGGAGGGAGGACGTTCATCGGGAGCAGTACTTC
CDR3 protein: CASRREDVHREQYF

V gene: TRBV7-8
J gene: TRBJ2-6
D gene: NA
clone size: NA
CDR3 DNA: TGTGCCAGCAGCTTCCGGGAGACCACCCTTTCCTCTGGGGCCAACGTCCTGACTTTC
CDR3 protein: CASSFRETTLSSGANVLTF

V gene: TRBV27
J gene: TRBJ2-7
D gene: TRBD1
clone size: NA
CDR3 DNA: TGTGCCAGCGTCGGGACAGGGGGCTTAGAGCAGTACTTC
CDR3 protein: CASVGTGGLEQYF

V gene: TRBV6-6
J gene: TRBJ2-2
D gene: NA
clone size: NA
CDR3 DNA: TGTGCCAGCAGCCGCGGGGCCCCATCTGAAACCGGGGAGCTGTTTTTT
CDR3 protein: CASSRGAPSETGELFF

V gene: TRBV28
J gene: TRBJ2-1
D gene: TRBD2
clone size: NA
CDR3 DNA: TGTGCCAGCAGTTTTCGGGCGGGAGGGGGGAACAATGAGCAGTTCTTC
CDR3 protein: CASSFRAGGGNNEQFF

V gene: TRBV10-3
J gene: TRBJ2-1
D gene: TRBD1
clone size: NA
CDR3 DNA: TGTGCCATCAGTGATTCCGGGACAGGCAATGAGCAGTTCTTC
CDR3 protein: CAISDSGTGNEQFF

V gene: TRBV14
J gene: TRBJ2-7
D gene: TRBD2
clone size: NA
CDR3 DNA: TGTGCCAGCAGCCCCAGGGAGGGCAAGGGATACGAGCAGTACTTC
CDR3 protein: CASSPREGKGYEQYF

V gene: TRBV28
J gene: TRBJ2-7
D gene: NA
clone size: NA
CDR3 DNA: TGTGCCAGCAGATCCGTCGACAGTATCTACGAGCAGTACTTC
CDR3 protein: CASRSVDSIYEQYF

V gene: TRBV29-1
J gene: TRBJ1-5
D gene: TRBD1
clone size: NA
CDR3 DNA: TGCAGCGTTGGGGGGACAGGGGGCAAAGATCAGCCCCAGCATTTT
CDR3 protein: CSVGGTGGKDQPQHF

V gene: TRBV14
J gene: TRBJ1-4
D gene: TRBD1
clone size: NA
CDR3 DNA: TGTGCCAGCAGCCCGAACAGGGGGCGCACTAATGAAAAACTGTTTTTT
CDR3 protein: CASSPNRGRTNEKLFF

V gene: TRBV29-1
J gene: TRBJ2-1
D gene: TRBD1
clone size: NA
CDR3 DNA: TGCAGCGTTGAGGGCAGGGGGAGAACGGCTAGGAATGAGCAGTTCTTC
CDR3 protein: CSVEGRGRTARNEQFF

V gene: TRBV7-9
J gene: TRBJ2-7
D gene: TRBD1
clone size: NA
CDR3 DNA: TGTGCCAGCGGAAAAAACAGGGGGTCCGGCGAGCAGTACTTC
CDR3 protein: CASGKNRGSGEQYF

V gene: TRBV30
J gene: TRBJ2-1
D gene: NA
clone size: NA
CDR3 DNA: TGTGCCTGGAGTGGTTTGGGCTACAGCCACAATGAGCAGTTCTTC
CDR3 protein: CAWSGLGYSHNEQFF

V gene: TRBV5-4
J gene: TRBJ2-7
D gene: TRBD2
clone size: NA
CDR3 DNA: TGTGTTCATGCCGGGGAACTAGCGGGTCCCTACGAGCAGTACTTC
CDR3 protein: CVHAGELAGPYEQYF

V gene: TRBV19
J gene: TRBJ1-2
D gene: TRBD1
clone size: NA
CDR3 DNA: TGTGCCAGTAACGGACAGGGCAGTGGCTACACCTTC
CDR3 protein: CASNGQGSGYTF

V gene: TRBV12-5
J gene: TRBJ2-3
D gene: NA
clone size: NA
CDR3 DNA: TGTGCTAGTGGTGCGGCCCCAGGGCACGGGACAGATACGCAGTATTTT
CDR3 protein: CASGAAPGHGTDTQYF

V gene: TRBV9
J gene: TRBJ1-2
D gene: NA
clone size: NA
CDR3 DNA: TGTGCCAGCGGGGACACCGATGGCTACACCTTC
CDR3 protein: CASGDTDGYTF

V gene: TRBV5-1
J gene: TRBJ2-3
D gene: NA
clone size: NA
CDR3 DNA: TGCGCCAGCAGCTTGGGACTTACAGATACGCAGTATTTT
CDR3 protein: CASSLGLTDTQYF

V gene: TRBV9
J gene: TRBJ2-1
D gene: NA
clone size: NA
CDR3 DNA: TGTGCCAGCAGCCCCGGTATTCTTCATGAGCAGTTCTTC
CDR3 protein: CASSPGILHEQFF

V gene: TRBV6-5
J gene: TRBJ2-7
D gene: TRBD1
clone size: NA
CDR3 DNA: TGTGCCAGCAGTTTGACGGGACAGGGCTACGAGCAGTACTTC
CDR3 protein: CASSLTGQGYEQYF

V gene: TRBV9
J gene: TRBJ2-5
D gene: NA
clone size: NA
CDR3 DNA: TGTGCCAGCAGCGTAGAGTGGTCCCAGGGTGAGACCCAGTACTTC
CDR3 protein: CASSVEWSQGETQYF

V gene: TRBV6-5
J gene: TRBJ1-5
D gene: NA
clone size: NA
CDR3 DNA: TGTGCCAGCATCAGGAACCCGCCCAATCAGCCCCAGCATTTT
CDR3 protein: CASIRNPPNQPQHF

V gene: TRBV18
J gene: TRBJ2-3
D gene: NA
clone size: NA
CDR3 DNA: TGTGCCAGCTCACCAGAGGTGAATACGCAGTATTTT
CDR3 protein: CASSPEVNTQYF

V gene: TRBV5-1
J gene: TRBJ2-1
D gene: TRBD1
clone size: NA
CDR3 DNA: TGCGCCAGTACTCAGGGGGACACCCGCTCCTACAATGAGCAGTTCTTC
CDR3 protein: CASTQGDTRSYNEQFF

V gene: TRBV19
J gene: TRBJ2-2
D gene: NA
clone size: NA
CDR3 DNA: TGTGCCAGTAGCCCGGAGTGGGGGGAGGACACCGGGGAGCTGTTTTTT
CDR3 protein: CASSPEWGEDTGELFF

V gene: TRBV5-6
J gene: TRBJ2-7
D gene: NA
clone size: NA
CDR3 DNA: TGTGCCAGCAGCCCGACAGGAAGGGTTCACGAGCAGTACTTC
CDR3 protein: CASSPTGRVHEQYF

V gene: TRBV7-2
J gene: TRBJ2-3
D gene: NA
clone size: NA
CDR3 DNA: TGTGCCAGCAGCTTGGGGCAGGGGAAAGGCACAGATACGCAGTATTTT
CDR3 protein: CASSLGQGKGTDTQYF

V gene: TRBV5-4
J gene: TRBJ2-2
D gene: TRBD2
clone size: NA
CDR3 DNA: TGTGCCAGCAGCCCCGGGACTAGCGGGTTAAGGAACGGGGAGCTGTTTTTT
CDR3 protein: CASSPGTSGLRNGELFF

V gene: TRBV30
J gene: TRBJ1-5
D gene: NA
clone size: once
CDR3 DNA: TGTGCCTGGAGTCCCCCCGGGAGTAATCAGCCCCAGCATTTT
CDR3 protein: CAWSPPGSNQPQHF

V gene: TRBV11-2
J gene: TRBJ1-1
D gene: TRBD1
clone size: NA
CDR3 DNA: TGTGCCAGCAGCCCTAGGGGGCTTAACACTGAAGCTTTCTTT
CDR3 protein: CASSPRGLNTEAFF

V gene: TRBV5-4
J gene: TRBJ1-6
D gene: NA
clone size: NA
CDR3 DNA: TGTGCCAGCCGAAGGACAAGCAATTCACCCCTCCACTTT
CDR3 protein: CASRRTSNSPLHF

V gene: TRBV9
J gene: TRBJ2-2
D gene: TRBD2
clone size: NA
CDR3 DNA: TGTGCCAGCAGCGACTTACGGTCGGGGGGTCACACCGGGGAGCTGTTTTTT
CDR3 protein: CASSDLRSGGHTGELFF

V gene: TRBV2
J gene: TRBJ2-5
D gene: TRBD2
clone size: NA
CDR3 DNA: TGTGCCAGCAGTGATCCCGGACTAGCGGGATATGGGGAGACCCAGTACTTC
CDR3 protein: CASSDPGLAGYGETQYF

V gene: TRBV6-5
J gene: TRBJ2-7
D gene: TRBD1
clone size: NA
CDR3 DNA: TGTGCCAGCAGTTCCTTGGGACAGGGTTTCCGGGAGCAGTACTTC
CDR3 protein: CASSSLGQGFREQYF

V gene: TRBV5-1
J gene: TRBJ2-7
D gene: TRBD2
clone size: NA
CDR3 DNA: TGCGCCAGCAGCTATCGGTCGGGACTAGGATCCCACGAGCAGTACTTC
CDR3 protein: CASSYRSGLGSHEQYF

V gene: TRBV24-1
J gene: TRBJ1-5
D gene: NA
clone size: once
CDR3 DNA: TGTGCCACCAGTGTACTTCGGTGGTTCAGGCAGCCCCAGCATTTT
CDR3 protein: CATSVLRWFRQPQHF

V gene: TRBV30
J gene: TRBJ1-3
D gene: NA
clone size: NA
CDR3 DNA: TGTGCCTGGAGCTCGGGGATCGGACCGAGCTCTGGAAACACCATATATTTT
CDR3 protein: CAWSSGIGPSSGNTIYF